Included here is one T cell receptor beta chain sequence, with context. Antigen unknown. Profiling relied on immunoSEQ multiplex PCR, and the TCRdb table lists in-frame clones only, not all of them. The sample lists some 100,000 clones, about 86% seen once, with roughly 15% in the top ten. This CDR3 has 15 residues. The germline V and J ends were trimmed by 0 bases and 2 bases, with 11 bases remaining between them. Germline V lookup: CDR1 GTSNPN, CDR2 SVGIG (reference sequence). This record belongs to a study of T cell responses to AZD1222 COVID-19 vaccine. Study-wide results and caveats: A rise in Spike-specific TCR breadth and depth followed two AZD1222 doses. Possibly, clonal diversity was underestimated; donors were largely white British and included more females. Only after the peak T cell response were repertoires sampled.

The chain carries TRBV30 and TRBJ2-4; D is possibly TRBD1 (6 bases). The sample in question was peripheral blood, obtained on day 0 of AZD1222 vaccination. The sequence was collected from an adult in good health. CDR3 coding DNA: TGTGCCTGGAGTGTAGGGACATCATCCAAAAACATTCAGTACTTC. This translates into CAWSVGTSSKNIQYF.